Each of the 30 T cell receptor beta chains below was sequenced from the same sample in a study of blood T cell repertoires in COVID-19. Only in-frame clones appear in the TCRdb table, and some are missing; sequencing was by immunoSEQ multiplex PCR. The sample holds around 180,000 clones; 75% to 90% are singletons and the top ten take approximately 10%. Sequenced sample: peripheral blood. The receptors were sampled from a human donor with active or convalescent COVID-19. The donor label of this sample is uncertain.

This chain connects TRBV7-6 to TRBJ2-5; TRBD1 aligns across 7 bases. This CDR3 has 16 residues. J gave up 4 bases and V 0 bases, and 8 bases lay outside the gene matches. In germline, CDR1 is SGHVS, CDR2 FNYEAQ. The CDR3 coding sequence is TGTGCCAGCAGCTTAGCCGGACAGGCTGGGGGAGAGACCCAGTACTTC. Its protein product is CASSLAGQAGGETQYF.

The chain carries TRBV6-5 and TRBJ2-1; TRBD2 matches at 7 bases. Germline CDR1 MNHEY, CDR2 SVGAGI. CDR3 length: 14 residues. V dropped 7 bases and J dropped 8; count of bases not matched to a gene: 11. The CDR3 region is CASNPGGDRYEQFF. CDR3 bases: TGTGCCAGCAACCCGGGAGGAGACCGATATGAGCAGTTCTTC.

This clone came up a few times. The chain combines TRBV19 with TRBJ1-2; D gene ambiguous. CDR1 is LNHDA and CDR2 is SQIVND in the germline V gene (reference sequence). This CDR3 region has 14 residues. The V and J ends lost 4 bases and 1 base respectively, with 10 bases between them. The chain's CDR3 is CASSTTSYNYGYTF. The CDR3, as DNA: TGTGCCAGTAGTACCACTTCTTATAACTATGGCTACACCTTC.

The chain recombines TRBV7-6 with TRBJ2-2; TRBD2 might be the D (10 bases). Trimming shortened V by 5 bases and J by 7 bases, and 29 bases separated the two germline ends. This CDR3 region has 19 residues. Germline V gene lookup returns CDR1 SGHVS and CDR2 FNYEAQ. CDR3 residues: CASSGDRDSSGLADGELFF. CDR3 bases: TGTGCCAGCAGCGGGGACAGGGATAGCTCCGGACTAGCGGACGGGGAGCTGTTTTTT.

The genes are TRBV6-4 and TRBJ1-1; D not certain. Germline V lookup: CDR1 MRHNA, CDR2 SNTAGT. V lost 4 bases and J lost 1, with 7 bases in between. The CDR3 extends over 13 amino acids. CDR3 amino acids: CASSVGENTEAFF. CDR3 nucleotides: TGTGCCAGCAGTGTGGGAGAGAACACTGAAGCTTTCTTT.

The V and J genes are TRBV5-5 and TRBJ2-5; 13 bases are a match to TRBD2. CDR3 length: 17 amino acids. With V trimmed by 4 bases and J by 4 bases, 10 bases remained unmatched. Germline values: CDR1 SGHKS, CDR2 YYEKEE (reference sequence). CDR3: CASSPGLAGASGETQYF. As DNA, the CDR3 is TGTGCCAGCAGCCCCGGACTAGCGGGGGCTTCCGGAGAGACCCAGTACTTC.

The genes are TRBV7-2 and TRBJ2-7; possible D gene TRBD2, 5 bases. Trimming cost V 6 bases and J 2 bases, with 11 bases left between them. Germline V CDR1 and CDR2: SGHTA, FQGNSA. The CDR3 length is 13 residues. CDR3 DNA sequence: TGTGCCAGCAGAGAGACGGGGACCTACGAGCAGTACTTC. Protein: CASRETGTYEQYF. The variable domain in full, with the rest retrieved from reference TRBV7-2 and TRBJ2-7, is GAGVSQSPSNKVTEKGKDVELRCDPISGHTALYWYRQSLGQGLEFLIYFQGNSAPDKSGLPSDRFSAERTGGSVSTLTIQRTQQEDSAVYLCASRETGTYEQYFGPGTRLTVT.

The rearrangement joins TRBV4-1 to TRBJ1-2, with 10 positions matching TRBD1. The CDR3 is 15 amino acids. Trimming took 0 bases from V and 5 from J; bases not matched to a gene: 3. The germline V gene encodes CDR1 MGHRA and CDR2 YSYEKL. CDR3 sequence: CASSQDGTGEYGYTF. The CDR3 DNA reads TGCGCCAGCAGCCAAGACGGGACAGGGGAATATGGCTACACCTTC.

This chain connects TRBV6-6 to TRBJ1-1; D is uncertain. The V end lost 7 bases, the J end lost 2 bases, and 8 bases lay between the germline ends. Germline assignment: CDR1 MNHNY and CDR2 SVGAGI (reference sequence). This CDR3 comprises 12 residues. The CDR3 nucleotides are TGTGCCAGCAAAGCGGGCAACACTGAAGCTTTCTTT. Encoded protein: CASKAGNTEAFF.

V and J are TRBV2 and TRBJ1-2; 8 nucleotides align to TRBD1. J lost 7 bases, V lost 9 bases, and 13 bases had no gene match. This CDR3 contains 14 residues. From germline, CDR1 is SNHLY and CDR2 FYNNEI. CDR3 coding DNA: TGTGCCAGTCGGGGACCCAGGGGGCGTGGTGGCTACACCTTC. Amino acid sequence: CASRGPRGRGGYTF.

The V and J genes are TRBV30 and TRBJ2-2, with D possibly being TRBD1 (6 bases). This CDR3 spans 15 amino acids. V was cut by 2 bases and J by 4 bases, with 14 bases left in between. CDR1 and CDR2 from the germline V gene are GTSNPN and SVGIG (reference sequence). CDR3 region: CAWSIFGRGTGELFF. The DNA of the CDR3 is TGTGCCTGGAGTATATTTGGCAGGGGCACCGGGGAGCTGTTTTTT.

The V gene is TRBV9, the J gene TRBJ2-2; TRBD2 aligns across 10 bases. CDR3 size: 16 residues. Losses at the gene ends were 6 bases for V and 7 bases for J; bases not matched to a gene: 12. Looked up from germline, CDR1 is SGDLS and CDR2 is YYNGEE. The CDR3 nucleotides are TGTGCCAGCAACGACCCTAGCGGGAGTGGAAGCGGGGAGCTGTTTTTT. Translation: CASNDPSGSGSGELFF.

V gene TRBV10-2 combines with J gene TRBJ2-2, with 10 bases identical to TRBD2. CDR1 is WSHSY, CDR2 SAAADI, per germline. The junction had 7 bases not matched to a gene; V was cut back by 6 bases and J by 0 bases. The CDR3 is 17 residues long. CDR3 coding DNA: TGCGCCAGCAGAACCGGGACTAGCGCCGCGAACACCGGGGAGCTGTTTTTT. Amino acid sequence: CASRTGTSAANTGELFF.

V gene TRBV15 combines with J gene TRBJ1-3; D is unclear. The CDR3 covers 14 residues. The V and J ends lost 3 bases and 3 bases respectively, with 9 bases between them. Germline V gene lookup returns CDR1 LNHNV and CDR2 YYDKDF (reference sequence). CDR3 loop: CATSSGVDGNTIYF. The CDR3, as DNA: TGTGCCACCAGCAGCGGGGTAGATGGAAACACCATATATTTT.

The V and J genes are TRBV11-2 and TRBJ1-6, with D possibly TRBD1 on 6 matching bases. Germline assignment: CDR1 SGHAT and CDR2 FQNNGV. V lost 4 bases and J lost 9, with 13 bases in between. This CDR3 has 14 residues. The CDR3 protein is CASSSRGGGSPLHF. The CDR3 DNA sequence: TGTGCCAGCAGCTCGAGGGGGGGAGGTTCACCCCTCCACTTT.

V usage is TRBV21-1 and J usage is TRBJ1-5. TRBV21-1 constitutes a pseudogene. The CDR3 runs 12 residues. The CDR3 DNA reads as TGTGCCAGCAACCGGGGGAGACAGCCCCAGCATTTT. Translated: CASNRGRQPQHF.

Here the CDR3 DNA reads TGTGCCAGCAGCTCCCCGACTAGCGGGAGGGCCTATCTCGACAATGAGCAGTTCTTC. Translated, it gives CASSSPTSGRAYLDNEQFF. This rearrangement joins TRBV27 to TRBJ2-1, with 14 bases aligning to TRBD2. Germline V CDR1 and CDR2: MNHEY, SMNVEV (reference sequence). The V and J ends lost 6 bases and 5 bases, in that order; junction bases with no gene match: 15. The CDR3 runs 19 residues.

V gene TRBV28 combines with J gene TRBJ1-2; D is possibly TRBD1 (5 bases). The germline gives CDR1 MDHEN, CDR2 SYDVKM. The CDR3 contains 13 residues. Trimming took off 3 bases at V and 6 bases at J, with 11 bases between the two ends. The CDR3 is CASSFQGGDGYTF. In nucleotides, the CDR3 is TGTGCCAGCAGTTTTCAGGGAGGGGATGGCTACACCTTC.

The chain employs TRBV2 and TRBJ2-3, with 7 nucleotides matching TRBD2. CDR1 is SNHLY and CDR2 is FYNNEI in the germline V gene. V lost 8 bases and J lost 10; bases outside the gene matches: 18. The CDR3 length is 15 residues. The CDR3: CASREVTGPGLPQYF. CDR3 in DNA: TGTGCCAGCCGGGAGGTGACGGGTCCAGGGCTCCCGCAGTATTTT.

The rearrangement joins TRBV7-6 to TRBJ2-7; the D is unclear. Germline V gene data show CDR1 as SGHVS and CDR2 as FNYEAQ. This CDR3 is 13 amino acids long. V was pared by 5 bases and J by 3 bases, with 11 bases between. The CDR3 nucleotides read TGTGCCAGCAGCCCCCGTAGAGGCTACGAGCAGTACTTC. Its protein product is CASSPRRGYEQYF.

V and J are TRBV19 and TRBJ2-7, with D perhaps TRBD2 (6 bases). Germline CDR1 reads LNHDA; CDR2 reads SQIVND (reference sequence). This CDR3 contains 14 residues. V lost 2 bases and J 3 bases, leaving 11 bases between the germline ends. As DNA, the CDR3 is TGTGCCAGTAGTATAAGGGACTCGTACTACGAGCAGTACTTC. Its protein product is CASSIRDSYYEQYF.

The chain joins TRBV6-1 to TRBJ2-7; 10 bases agree with TRBD1. This CDR3 region has 15 residues. V was pared by 2 bases and J by 3 bases, with 4 bases of the junction left unmatched. Germline values: CDR1 MNHNS, CDR2 SASEGT. The CDR3 coding sequence is TGTGCCAGCAGTGAAAGGACAGGGGGAAACTACGAGCAGTACTTC. It yields the protein CASSERTGGNYEQYF.

V and J are TRBV7-9 and TRBJ1-1; 7 nucleotides match TRBD1. The V gene end was trimmed by 1 base and the J gene end by 1 base; junction bases not matched to a gene: 0. This CDR3 is built from 14 residues. Germline values: CDR1 SEHNR, CDR2 FQNEAQ (reference sequence). The CDR3 sequence is CASSLGTGNTEAFF. The CDR3 DNA is TGTGCCAGCAGCTTAGGGACAGGGAACACTGAAGCTTTCTTT.

The V gene is TRBV2, the J gene TRBJ2-7; 12 nucleotides line up with TRBD2. The CDR3 has 16 amino acids. Germline lookup yields CDR1 SNHLY and CDR2 FYNNEI. After removal of 3 bases from V and 4 bases from J, the junction contained 7 bases not matched to a gene. CDR3 in amino acids: CASSDSSGRAHYEQYF. CDR3 DNA sequence: TGTGCCAGCAGTGATTCTAGCGGGAGGGCCCATTACGAGCAGTACTTC.

This chain links TRBV7-2 with TRBJ1-2; 7 bases are shared with TRBD1. CDR1 and CDR2 from the germline V gene are SGHTA and FQGNSA. The CDR3 length is 16 residues. With V trimmed by 4 bases and J by 0 bases, 8 bases remained unmatched. CDR3 bases: TGTGCCAGCAGCTCCTCCCTCGGGACAGCTAACTATGGCTACACCTTC. Protein: CASSSSLGTANYGYTF.

The V gene is TRBV2, the J gene TRBJ2-3; 7 bases are a match to TRBD1. V dropped 8 bases and J dropped 2; count of bases not matched to a gene: 7. The CDR3 runs to 14 residues. In germline, CDR1 is SNHLY, CDR2 FYNNEI. CDR3 residues: CASRDSVYTDTQYF. In DNA form, the CDR3 reads TGTGCCAGCCGGGACAGCGTTTACACAGATACGCAGTATTTT.

This clone has just a few counts. The chain recombines TRBV7-2 with TRBJ2-5; TRBD1 might be the D (6 bases). Germline V gene lookup returns CDR1 SGHTA and CDR2 FQGNSA. V lost 7 bases, J lost 5 bases, and 17 bases lay in between. CDR3 length: 14 residues. The CDR3 region has the DNA TGTGCCAGCACACGAACAGGGTGGGGGGAGACCCAGTACTTC. It specifies CASTRTGWGETQYF.

The chain employs TRBV28 and TRBJ2-6; possibly TRBD2 for D (6 bases). Trimming removed 5 bases from V and 0 bases from J, with 23 bases in between. Germline CDR1 reads MDHEN; CDR2 reads SYDVKM. This CDR3 is 20 amino acids long. CDR3 DNA: TGTGCCAGCAGTACATACAGGCCCGGGGGTCCATACTCTGGGGCCAACGTCCTGACTTTC. Its protein is CASSTYRPGGPYSGANVLTF.

This chain uses TRBV6-5 with TRBJ1-2; D possibly corresponds to TRBD1 (6 bases). Trimming pared 0 bases from V and 2 bases from J, leaving 10 bases between. The germline V gene has CDR1 MNHEY and CDR2 SVGAGI. This CDR3 contains 15 residues. The CDR3 spells CASSYSGRGNYGYTF. In DNA, the CDR3 is TGTGCCAGCAGTTACTCCGGGAGGGGGAACTATGGCTACACCTTC.

The rearrangement links TRBV29-1 to TRBJ2-3, with 11 nucleotides matching TRBD2. V lost 1 base and J lost 5; bases outside the gene matches: 8. This CDR3 spans 16 amino acids. Per the germline V gene, CDR1 is SQVTM and CDR2 is ANQGSEA. CDR3: CSVEGSLAGGGDTQYF. The CDR3 DNA reads as TGCAGCGTTGAAGGATCTCTAGCGGGAGGAGGAGATACGCAGTATTTT.